These T cell receptor beta chains were read from a single sample in a study of cytomegalovirus exposure and HLA in healthy donors. The protocol was immunoSEQ multiplex PCR, while the TCRdb copy is restricted to in-frame clones and leaves out a portion. Among about 200,000 clones, over 60% were seen once, and the ten largest hold around 15%. Source material: PBMCs. All receptors derive from a man aged 40-55 years in good health and CMV-seronegative. Both conserved end residues are part of each CDR3. D genes are given only for firm matches. Size tells how often a clone was seen (once, few, many) or the class of an expanded clone, and some rows leave it out.

>TRBJ2-3|TRBV11-2|15|-|-
CASSLMPGTHDTQYF
TGTGCCAGCAGCTTAATGCCCGGGACTCATGATACGCAGTATTTT
>TRBJ2-2|TRBV7-9|15|once|-
CASSLARRGPGELFF
TGTGCCAGCAGCTTAGCAAGGAGGGGGCCCGGGGAGCTGTTTTTT
>TRBJ2-1|TRBV7-3|15|-|TRBD2
CASSSGTSGLDEQFF
TGTGCCAGCAGCTCGGGGACTAGCGGGCTCGATGAGCAGTTCTTC
>TRBJ2-1|TRBV11-2|16|-|TRBD2
CASSHRGLAGYNEQFF
TGTGCCAGCAGCCACCGAGGACTAGCGGGATACAATGAGCAGTTCTTC
>TRBJ2-2|TRBV2|15|-|TRBD1
CASSPGTGVTGELFF
TGTGCCAGCAGTCCCGGGACAGGGGTCACCGGGGAGCTGTTTTTT
>TRBJ1-1|TRBV4-3|19|once|TRBD1
CASSHRYPGQISLNTEAFF
TGCGCCAGCAGCCATCGTTACCCGGGACAGATTAGTTTGAACACTGAAGCTTTCTTT
>TRBJ2-2|TRBV28|14|-|-
CASSLGGNTGELFF
TGTGCCAGCAGTTTAGGCGGGAACACCGGGGAGCTGTTTTTT
>TRBJ2-7|TRBV5-1|15|-|-
CASSLLGGSPYEQYF
TGCGCCAGCAGCTTGTTAGGGGGATCTCCCTACGAGCAGTACTTC
>TRBJ2-5|TRBV5-4|14|few|TRBD2
CASSLLGGRETQYF
TGTGCCAGCAGCCTTCTGGGAGGGCGGGAGACCCAGTACTTC
>TRBJ1-5|TRBV19|13|once|-
CASSVTGNQPQHF
TGTGCCAGTAGTGTAACAGGCAATCAGCCCCAGCATTTT
>TRBJ2-7|TRBV5-4|15|many|-
CASSLEGQGNHEQYF
TGTGCCAGCAGCTTGGAAGGTCAGGGGAATCACGAGCAGTACTTC
>TRBJ2-2|TRBV25-1|15|-|-
CASSEARRNTGELFF
TGTGCCAGCAGTGAGGCGAGGAGGAACACCGGGGAGCTGTTTTTT
>TRBJ1-6|TRBV6-4|15|once|TRBD1
CASSTGTAKNSPLHF
TGTGCCAGCAGCACCGGGACAGCCAAGAATTCACCCCTCCACTTT
>TRBJ2-5|TRBV4-2|13|-|-
CASSQDRVETQYF
TGTGCCAGCAGCCAAGACAGGGTAGAGACCCAGTACTTC
>TRBJ2-7|TRBV5-1|16|-|TRBD1
CASSAFPRGRHYEQYF
TGCGCCAGCAGCGCCTTTCCCAGGGGGCGTCACTACGAGCAGTACTTC
>TRBJ1-2|TRBV7-2|15|-|TRBD1
CASSGRDRAFYGYTF
TGTGCCAGCAGCGGTCGGGACAGGGCGTTCTATGGCTACACCTTC
>TRBJ1-1|TRBV7-2|13|-|TRBD1
CASILTGDTEAFF
TGTGCCAGTATACTTACAGGGGACACTGAAGCTTTCTTT
>TRBJ1-1|TRBV30|16|-|TRBD1
CAWSLGTGGPNTEAFF
TGTGCCTGGAGTCTCGGGACAGGGGGACCGAACACTGAAGCTTTCTTT
>TRBJ2-1|TRBV10-1|16|-|TRBD2
CASSPIAGSSYNEQFF
TGCGCCAGCAGTCCTATAGCGGGGTCCTCCTACAATGAGCAGTTCTTC
>TRBJ2-1|TRBV18|15|once|-
CASSPGLLSYNEQFF
TGTGCCAGCTCACCTGGACTTCTCTCCTACAATGAGCAGTTCTTC
>TRBJ2-6|TRBV6-4|15|few|-
CASSDSGTGANVLTF
TGTGCCAGCAGTGACTCCGGGACTGGGGCCAACGTCCTGACTTTC
>TRBJ1-1|TRBV7-8|13|-|-
CASSLDKNTEAFF
TGTGCCAGCAGCTTAGACAAGAACACTGAAGCTTTCTTT
>TRBJ1-1|TRBV30|15|-|-
CAWSARTRLNTEAFF
TGTGCCTGGAGTGCTAGGACACGACTGAACACTGAAGCTTTCTTT
>TRBJ1-5|TRBV6-1|11|few|-
CASSEPGAQHF
TGTGCCAGCAGTGAACCCGGGGCCCAGCATTTT
>TRBJ1-1|TRBV27|13|-|-
CASSLRGYTEAFF
TGTGCCAGCAGTTTACGGGGTTACACTGAAGCTTTCTTT
>TRBJ2-5|TRBV7-9|10|-|-
CASQQETQYF
TGTGCCAGCCAACAAGAGACCCAGTACTTC
>TRBJ2-5|TRBV19|16|once|TRBD2
CASSGRGAGGRETQYF
TGTGCCAGTAGTGGCCGGGGAGCGGGGGGTCGAGAGACCCAGTACTTC
>TRBJ2-3|TRBV4-1|15|-|TRBD2
CASSLSGRVTDTQYF
TGCGCCAGCAGCCTTAGCGGGAGGGTCACAGATACGCAGTATTTT
>TRBJ2-3|TRBV18|16|-|TRBD1
CASSPQWTGGTDTQYF
TGTGCCAGCTCACCCCAATGGACAGGGGGCACAGATACGCAGTATTTT
>TRBJ2-1|TRBV7-9|15|-|TRBD1
CASSSKGQGRGEQFF
TGTGCCAGCAGCTCTAAGGGACAGGGGCGGGGGGAGCAGTTCTTC
>TRBJ2-2|TRBV5-1|16|-|TRBD1
CASSLAGGGYTGELFF
TGCGCCAGCAGCTTGGCAGGGGGTGGTTACACCGGGGAGCTGTTTTTT
>TRBJ1-4|TRBV11-1|12|-|-
CASSLAEVKLFF
TGTGCCAGCAGCTTAGCGGAGGTGAAACTGTTTTTT
>TRBJ2-5|TRBV5-4|13|-|TRBD1
CASSFGTGWEQYF
TGTGCCAGCAGCTTCGGGACAGGTTGGGAGCAGTACTTC
>TRBJ2-7|TRBV6-1|14|few|-
CASSPLGGGYEQYF
TGTGCCAGCAGCCCCCTAGGGGGAGGGTACGAGCAGTACTTC
>TRBJ1-5|TRBV7-2|13|-|-
CASSLTYNQPQHF
TGTGCCAGCAGTCTAACTTACAATCAGCCCCAGCATTTT
>TRBJ1-6|TRBV19|19|once|TRBD1
CASRTTGGRRSSYNSPLHF
TGTGCCAGTAGGACGACAGGGGGTCGTAGGAGCTCCTATAATTCACCCCTCCACTTT
>TRBJ2-7|TRBV18|13|-|-
CASSRRQPYEQYF
TGTGCCAGCTCAAGGAGGCAGCCTTACGAGCAGTACTTC
>TRBJ2-5|TRBV7-9|14|-|TRBD1
CASSSTDRDKTQYF
TGTGCCAGCAGCTCGACGGACAGGGACAAGACCCAGTACTTC
>TRBJ1-1|TRBV29-1|13|-|-
CSVEGLLNTEAFF
TGCAGCGTTGAGGGACTCTTGAACACTGAAGCTTTCTTT
>TRBJ1-6|TRBV6-6|15|-|-
CASSYEHAGNSPLHF
TGTGCCAGCAGTTACGAACACGCGGGGAATTCACCCCTCCACTTT
>TRBJ2-7|TRBV10-3|13|-|-
CAISDLQGSEQYF
TGTGCCATCAGTGATTTACAGGGTAGCGAGCAGTACTTC
>TRBJ1-2|TRBV2|15|-|TRBD1
CASSLPGQTNYGYTF
TGTGCCAGCAGCCTACCGGGACAGACTAACTATGGCTACACCTTC
>TRBJ2-1|TRBV7-2|16|-|TRBD2
CASSLDGRGYYNEQFF
TGTGCCAGCAGCTTAGATGGGCGGGGGTATTACAATGAGCAGTTCTTC
>TRBJ2-3|TRBV5-4|16|-|TRBD2
CASSIRLAGSTDTQYF
TGTGCCAGCAGCATCCGCCTAGCGGGAAGCACAGATACGCAGTATTTT
>TRBJ2-7|TRBV25-1|16|-|TRBD1
CASSELRGQGPYEQYF
TGTGCCAGCAGTGAGCTTAGGGGACAGGGGCCCTACGAGCAGTACTTC